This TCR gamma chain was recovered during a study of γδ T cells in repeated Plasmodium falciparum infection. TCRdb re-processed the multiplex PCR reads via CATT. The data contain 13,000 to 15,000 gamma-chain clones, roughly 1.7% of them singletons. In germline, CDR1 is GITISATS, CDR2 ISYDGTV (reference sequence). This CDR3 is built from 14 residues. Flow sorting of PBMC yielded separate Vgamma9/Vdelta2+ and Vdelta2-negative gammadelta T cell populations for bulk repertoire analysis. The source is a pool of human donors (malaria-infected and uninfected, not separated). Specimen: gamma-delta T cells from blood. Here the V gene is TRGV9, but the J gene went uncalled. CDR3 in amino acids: CALWEELVYYKKLF. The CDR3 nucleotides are TGTGCATTGTGGGAGGAATTGGTATATTATAAGAAACTGTTT.